These T cell receptor beta chains were read from a single sample in a study of cytomegalovirus exposure and HLA in healthy donors. The table came from immunoSEQ multiplex PCR; TCRdb's copy has only in-frame clones and leaves some out. The top ten hold around 2.2% of the sample, which has 95,000 to 150,000 clones, about 76% seen once. The source material was PBMCs. These receptor sequences come from a woman aged 40 to 55 in good health and CMV-seronegative. CDR3s include the opening cysteine and the closing phenylalanine or tryptophan. The order of the fields is J gene, V gene, clone size, D gene, CDR3 DNA, CDR3 protein. D genes are given only for firm matches. Size is omitted from some rows. Given values are once, few, many or a class for expanded clones.

j_call: TRBJ2-1; v_call: TRBV6-4; clone_size: few; d_call: TRBD2; cdr3_nt: TGTGCCAGCAGTGACGGGACTAGCGGCAATGAGCAGTTCTTC; cdr3_aa: CASSDGTSGNEQFF
j_call: TRBJ2-1; v_call: TRBV6-6; clone_size: few; d_call: -; cdr3_nt: TGTGCCAGCAGTTCTATGGGAGAGAATGAGCAGTTCTTC; cdr3_aa: CASSSMGENEQFF
j_call: TRBJ2-3; v_call: TRBV13; clone_size: -; d_call: TRBD2; cdr3_nt: TGTGCCAGCAGCCCGGGAGGGCCAACAGATACGCAGTATTTT; cdr3_aa: CASSPGGPTDTQYF
j_call: TRBJ2-5; v_call: TRBV5-1; clone_size: -; d_call: TRBD2; cdr3_nt: TGCGCCAGCAGCTTGGAGGCAAGCGGGAGGGCCTACCAGACCCAGTACTTC; cdr3_aa: CASSLEASGRAYQTQYF
j_call: TRBJ2-7; v_call: TRBV5-6; clone_size: -; d_call: -; cdr3_nt: TGTGCCAGCAGATTCGATAGTAGCTCCTACGAGCAGTACTTC; cdr3_aa: CASRFDSSSYEQYF
j_call: TRBJ2-2; v_call: TRBV14; clone_size: once; d_call: -; cdr3_nt: TGTGCCAGCAGCCAACAGGGTTCGAAGACCGGGGAGCTGTTTTTT; cdr3_aa: CASSQQGSKTGELFF
j_call: TRBJ2-3; v_call: TRBV19; clone_size: -; d_call: TRBD2; cdr3_nt: TGTGCCAGTAGTCCCCTAGCGGGAGGGACAGATACGCAGTATTTT; cdr3_aa: CASSPLAGGTDTQYF
j_call: TRBJ1-3; v_call: TRBV19; clone_size: -; d_call: -; cdr3_nt: TGTGCCAGTAGTATCGGTCAATCGAAATTTCCCGAAATCGGACAGCGGTCTGGAAACACCATATATTTT; cdr3_aa: CASSIGQSKFPEIGQRSGNTIYF
j_call: TRBJ1-6; v_call: TRBV4-1; clone_size: -; d_call: TRBD1; cdr3_nt: TGCGCCAGCAGCCAAGAGGACAGACAGGGGAATGATTCACCCCTCCACTTT; cdr3_aa: CASSQEDRQGNDSPLHF
j_call: TRBJ2-7; v_call: TRBV4-1; clone_size: -; d_call: -; cdr3_nt: TGCGCCAGCAGCCACCCCCTCGGCGAGCAGTACTTC; cdr3_aa: CASSHPLGEQYF
j_call: TRBJ1-4; v_call: TRBV6-5; clone_size: few; d_call: TRBD1; cdr3_nt: TGTGCCAGCAGTTTGGCCGGGACAGGGAACGAAAAACTGTTTTTT; cdr3_aa: CASSLAGTGNEKLFF
j_call: TRBJ1-3; v_call: TRBV13; clone_size: -; d_call: -; cdr3_nt: TGTGCCAGCAGCTCTCGGACACAAGGAAACACCATATATTTT; cdr3_aa: CASSSRTQGNTIYF
j_call: TRBJ2-6; v_call: TRBV5-1; clone_size: -; d_call: TRBD1; cdr3_nt: TGCGCCAGCAGCCCATCTTCGGACAGGGGACTATACTCTGGGGCCAACGTCCTGACTTTC; cdr3_aa: CASSPSSDRGLYSGANVLTF
j_call: TRBJ2-2; v_call: TRBV19; clone_size: -; d_call: TRBD2; cdr3_nt: TGTGCCAGCCTCGACGAGAGCGGGAGTCACAACACCGGGGAGCTGTTTTTT; cdr3_aa: CASLDESGSHNTGELFF
j_call: TRBJ2-3; v_call: TRBV6-1; clone_size: -; d_call: -; cdr3_nt: TGTGCCAGCAGCCCAAATCGGGGAATAGATACGCAGTATTTT; cdr3_aa: CASSPNRGIDTQYF
j_call: TRBJ2-7; v_call: TRBV7-9; clone_size: few; d_call: TRBD1; cdr3_nt: TGTGCCAGCAGCGCCCCGCCACAGGGGAGCGACGAGCAGTACTTC; cdr3_aa: CASSAPPQGSDEQYF
j_call: TRBJ1-1; v_call: TRBV18; clone_size: -; d_call: -; cdr3_nt: TGTGCCAGCTCACCAAAGGGGGAGAACACTGAAGCTTTCTTT; cdr3_aa: CASSPKGENTEAFF
j_call: TRBJ1-1; v_call: TRBV2; clone_size: -; d_call: -; cdr3_nt: TGTGCCAGCAGTCCCCGAGGTACTGAAGCTTTCTTT; cdr3_aa: CASSPRGTEAFF
j_call: TRBJ2-7; v_call: TRBV7-2; clone_size: few; d_call: -; cdr3_nt: TGTGCCAGCAGCTTAGCGGGAGGCGTCTCCTACGAGCAGTACTTC; cdr3_aa: CASSLAGGVSYEQYF
j_call: TRBJ2-7; v_call: TRBV9; clone_size: -; d_call: -; cdr3_nt: TGTGCCAGCAGCGCACAGGGCCTGTACGAGCAGTACTTC; cdr3_aa: CASSAQGLYEQYF
j_call: TRBJ1-1; v_call: TRBV5-1; clone_size: -; d_call: TRBD1; cdr3_nt: TGCGCCAGCAGCCCAAGACAGGGGGCGAACACTGAAGCTTTCTTT; cdr3_aa: CASSPRQGANTEAFF
j_call: TRBJ1-4; v_call: TRBV7-2; clone_size: -; d_call: TRBD1; cdr3_nt: TGTGCCAGCAGCGGCCACAGGGGAAGGAATGAAAAACTGTTTTTT; cdr3_aa: CASSGHRGRNEKLFF
j_call: TRBJ1-2; v_call: TRBV10-3; clone_size: -; d_call: TRBD1; cdr3_nt: TGTGCCATCAGTCCGGGACAGGGGGGGAACTATGGCTACACCTTC; cdr3_aa: CAISPGQGGNYGYTF
j_call: TRBJ2-1; v_call: TRBV14; clone_size: -; d_call: -; cdr3_nt: TGTGCCAGCAGCCATTCGGTTGGGACAACCAACAATGAGCAGTTCTTC; cdr3_aa: CASSHSVGTTNNEQFF